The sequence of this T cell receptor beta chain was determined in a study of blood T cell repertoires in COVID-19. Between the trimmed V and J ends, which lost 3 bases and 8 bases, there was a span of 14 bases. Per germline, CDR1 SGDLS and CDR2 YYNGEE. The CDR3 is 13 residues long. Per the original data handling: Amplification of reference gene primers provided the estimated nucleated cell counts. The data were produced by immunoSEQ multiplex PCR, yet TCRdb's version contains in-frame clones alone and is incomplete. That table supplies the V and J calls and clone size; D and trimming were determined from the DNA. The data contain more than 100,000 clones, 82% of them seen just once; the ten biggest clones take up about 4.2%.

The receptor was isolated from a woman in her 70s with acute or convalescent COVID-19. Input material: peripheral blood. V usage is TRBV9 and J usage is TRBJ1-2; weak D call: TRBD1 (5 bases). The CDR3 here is CASSGPLGGGYTF. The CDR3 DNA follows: TGTGCCAGCAGCGGGCCATTGGGGGGAGGCTACACCTTC.